A selection of T cell receptor beta chains follows, all from one sample in a study of blood T cell repertoires in COVID-19. Using immunoSEQ multiplex PCR, the repertoire was profiled, and TCRdb retains in-frame clones only, with some absent. The repertoire holds about 500,000 clones, with roughly nine tenths as singletons. Sequenced material: peripheral blood. All receptors derive from a man aged 18 to 30 with COVID-19, enrolled during active disease. CDR3s include the opening cysteine and the closing phenylalanine or tryptophan. D genes are given only for firm matches. The size of a clone is reported for some rows only, either as once, few or many, or as a class for expanded clones.

d_call	v_call	j_call	clone_size	cdr3_aa	cdr3_nt
TRBD2	TRBV9	TRBJ2-1	.	CASSYLAGGGDEQFF	TGTGCCAGCAGCTACCTAGCGGGAGGGGGCGATGAGCAGTTCTTC
TRBD1	TRBV27	TRBJ1-5	.	CASSLSGTGTQPQHF	TGTGCCAGCAGTTTATCCGGGACAGGGACCCAGCCCCAGCATTTT
TRBD2	TRBV3-1/TRBV3-2	TRBJ2-7	.	CASSQGTSDYEQYF	TGTGCCAGCAGCCAAGGGACTAGCGACTACGAGCAGTACTTC
TRBD2	TRBV29-1	TRBJ2-2	.	CSVLASGVNTGELFF	TGCAGCGTTTTGGCTAGCGGAGTGAACACCGGGGAGCTGTTTTTT
.	TRBV5-5	TRBJ1-1	.	CASSLSGGRAFF	TGTGCCAGCAGCTTGAGTGGAGGGCGCGCTTTCTTT
TRBD1	TRBV10-1	TRBJ1-1	few	CASSESGQLEAFF	TGCGCCAGCAGTGAATCGGGACAGCTTGAAGCTTTCTTT
.	TRBV6-5	TRBJ1-6	once	CALNKGTGSTSPLHF	TGTGCCCTAAATAAGGGCACAGGGTCGACCTCACCCCTCCACTTT
.	TRBV5-1	TRBJ1-1	once	CASSLGQPHTEAFF	TGCGCCAGCAGCTTGGGACAGCCACACACTGAAGCTTTCTTT
TRBD1	TRBV7-8	TRBJ1-5	.	CASSSDRGYAPQHF	TGTGCCAGCAGCTCCGACAGGGGGTACGCGCCCCAGCATTTT
TRBD1	TRBV2	TRBJ1-1	.	CASSEETGKNTEAFF	TGTGCCAGCAGTGAGGAGACAGGGAAGAACACTGAAGCTTTCTTT
.	TRBV4-1	TRBJ1-2	.	CASSVGADIGYGYTF	TGCGCCAGCAGCGTTGGCGCGGACATCGGCTATGGCTACACCTTC
.	TRBV5-1	TRBJ2-7	.	CASSGPGYEQYF	TGCGCCAGCAGCGGGCCGGGGTACGAGCAGTACTTC
TRBD2	TRBV29-1	TRBJ2-3	.	CSVLASGRPDTQYF	TGCAGCGTTTTGGCTAGCGGGAGGCCAGATACGCAGTATTTT
.	TRBV4-1	TRBJ1-1	.	CASSQDELSNTEAFF	TGCGCCAGCAGCCAAGATGAACTCTCGAACACTGAAGCTTTCTTT
TRBD2	TRBV3-1/TRBV3-2	TRBJ2-3	.	CASSYLAGAGTDTQYF	TGTGCCAGCAGCTATTTAGCGGGAGCTGGCACAGATACGCAGTATTTT
TRBD2	TRBV30	TRBJ2-7	.	CAWRGGYEQYF	TGTGCCTGGAGGGGAGGGTACGAGCAGTACTTC
.	TRBV5-1	TRBJ1-2	.	CASSFSDYGYTF	TGCGCCAGCAGCTTTTCGGACTATGGCTACACCTTC
TRBD1	TRBV5-4	TRBJ1-4	.	CASSLGTGDEKLFF	TGTGCCAGCAGCTTGGGGACAGGGGATGAAAAACTGTTTTTT
.	TRBV9	TRBJ2-7	.	CASSGGVGPYEQYF	TGTGCCAGCAGCGGTGGGGTGGGGCCCTACGAGCAGTACTTC
TRBD1	TRBV10-3	TRBJ2-4	.	CAAQGTGENIQYF	TGTGCCGCCCAGGGGACAGGCGAAAACATTCAGTACTTC
TRBD2	TRBV5-4	TRBJ2-4	.	CASSPPGGSPTKNIQYF	TGTGCCAGCAGCCCCCCGGGCGGGAGTCCGACCAAAAACATTCAGTACTTC
.	TRBV12-3/TRBV12-4	TRBJ2-5	.	CASSSGSETQYF	TGTGCCAGCAGTTCAGGGTCAGAGACCCAGTACTTC
TRBD1	TRBV6-1	TRBJ1-4	.	CASSEGRGDEKLFF	TGTGCCAGCAGTGAAGGCAGGGGGGATGAAAAACTGTTTTTT